This TCR beta chain was recorded in a study of CD8+ T cells in alopecia areata. The study, taken as a whole, reports: Clonality in lesional scalp, especially alopecia totalis/universalis, exceeded that of normal scalp.

This clone showed up just a few times. Its cognate antigen is unknown. The gene names given are mouse names. The CDR3 is cut off 4 residues early in the read; its end comes from the germline J gene. Different DNA sequences within this sample yield the same CDR3. Per germline, CDR1 NSQYPW and CDR2 LRSPGD (reference sequence). The CDR3 runs to 15 residues. Sequencing relied on a cDNA template that was reverse transcribed from extracted RNA. Using immunoSEQ multiplex PCR, the repertoire was profiled, and TCRdb retains in-frame clones only, with some absent. The sample is made up of approximately 280,000 clones, none counted only once. Sorting used CD4, CD8alpha, NKG2D, NKG2ACE and other markers on pooled cutaneous lymph node cells.

The sample comprised CD4+ T cells sorted from a lymph node. The sequence was collected from a C3H/HeJ mouse with alopecia areata. MHC haplotype here: H2-k. V gene TRBV1 combines with J gene TRBJ2-5; tentative D call: TRBD2 (5 bases). CDR3 DNA (partial): TGCACCTGCAGTGCAGATTGGGGAGGCGGGGAC. Protein: CTCSADWGGGD. The full CDR3 protein reads CTCSADWGGGDTQYF.